This T cell receptor beta chain appears in the sequencing data of a study of read filtering for tumor transcriptome and immune sequencing. A note on this clonotype: This may stem from a read error, because a much larger clone lies one nucleotide away.

From around 0.4 ug of RNA, a library with molecular barcoded alpha/delta and beta/gamma adaptors was made. In TCRdb, the reads were re-called with MiXCR into one record per CDR3 protein. The data show under 25,000 distinct CDR3 sequences, roughly an eighth seen once. Germline CDR1 is SGHAT and CDR2 is FQNNGV. The CDR3 contains 14 residues. The sample comprised a population of CD138-negative cells sorted from bone marrow. The origin of this receptor is a donor at least 40 years old with multiple myeloma. The chain joins TRBV11-2 to TRBJ2-3; 10 positions agree with TRBD2. Written as DNA, the CDR3 is TGTGCCAGCGGCTTCTTAGGACTAGCGGACACGCAGTATTTT. Translating gives CASGFLGLADTQYF.